These 12 T cell receptor beta chains originate from one sample sequenced in a study of cytomegalovirus exposure and HLA in healthy donors. Primers included in the PCR were 60 Vbeta and 13 Jbeta primers. TCRdb's copy holds only in-frame clones and misses some; the assay was immunoSEQ multiplex PCR. The table lists over 85,000 clones, around three quarters of them singletons, with about 2% in the top ten. Sample: PBMCs. These receptor sequences come from a man in his forties in good health and CMV-seronegative.

V gene TRBV7-9 combines with J gene TRBJ1-1; unclear D gene. Between the trimmed V and J ends, which lost 1 base and 10 bases, there was a span of 10 bases. The V gene's germline CDR1 is SEHNR and CDR2 FQNEAQ (reference sequence). CDR3 length equals 12 residues. DNA of the CDR3: TGTGCCAGCAGCTTAGTCGGGGAAGGAGCTTTCTTT. Translating gives CASSLVGEGAFF.

V usage is TRBV5-4 and J usage is TRBJ1-1; 8 bases fit TRBD1. V shed 3 bases and J 5 bases; nucleotides not matched to a gene: 9. The length of the CDR3 is 15 residues. Germline V gene sequence: CDR1 SGHNT, CDR2 YYREEE (reference sequence). The CDR3 sequence is CASSYHRQGKTEAFF. The CDR3 DNA follows: TGTGCCAGCAGCTACCATCGACAGGGGAAGACTGAAGCTTTCTTT.

The chain recombines TRBV7-2 with TRBJ1-3; D unclear. Germline-derived CDR1 and CDR2 are SGHTA and FQGNSA. Between the trimmed V and J ends, which lost 4 bases and 0 bases, there was a span of 19 bases. This CDR3 region has 18 residues. CDR3 sequence: CASSYNSNPRSSGNTIYF. The CDR3 nucleotides read TGTGCCAGCAGCTATAATTCCAACCCGAGGAGCTCTGGAAACACCATATATTTT.

Worth noting for this clone: At one end, the junction sequence differs from germline, possibly due to a read error. The genes are TRBV10-3 and TRBJ2-5; weak D call: TRBD2 (7 bases). CDR1 is ENHRY and CDR2 is SYGVKD in the germline V gene. CDR3 length: 16 residues. The CDR3 DNA is TGTGCCATCAGTGAGTCCGGGGGGCCGAGCCAAGAGACCCAGCACTTC. Protein: CAISESGGPSQETQHF.

The CDR3 nucleotides read TGTGCCAGCAACCTGGAGATGAGCAATCAGCCCCAGCATTTT. The encoded protein is CASNLEMSNQPQHF. The V call is TRBV6-1, the J call TRBJ1-5, with no clear D. The CDR3 has 14 residues. CDR1 MNHNS and CDR2 SASEGT come from the germline V gene. Trimming pared 7 bases from V and 1 base from J, leaving 11 bases between.

On this clone: The same CDR3 arises from other DNA sequences in this sample as well. This chain links TRBV4-1 with TRBJ2-6; D call uncertain. Germline V CDR1 and CDR2: MGHRA, YSYEKL. The germline V and J ends were trimmed by 0 bases and 0 bases, with 3 bases remaining between them. This CDR3 contains 15 residues. The CDR3 sequence is CASSQDSSGANVLTF. The CDR3 coding sequence is TGCGCCAGCAGCCAAGACAGCTCTGGGGCCAACGTCCTGACTTTC.

The rearrangement uses TRBV5-4 and TRBJ2-5, with 7 positions matching TRBD1. There are 14 residues in the CDR3. The germline CDR1 and CDR2 sequences are SGHNT and YYREEE (reference sequence). The junction had 7 bases not matched to a gene; V was cut back by 4 bases and J by 4 bases. The CDR3 bases are TGTGCCAGCAGCCTAAACAGGGGCACAGAGACCCAGTACTTC. Protein: CASSLNRGTETQYF.

As to this clone: The junction differs from germline at one of its ends, possibly a read error. This rearrangement joins TRBV7-9 to TRBJ2-1, with 8 nucleotides matching TRBD2. Germline V gene sequence: CDR1 SEHNR, CDR2 FQNEAQ (reference sequence). This CDR3 is built from 16 residues. The CDR3 sequence is CSSSRGTSGGYNEQFF. In DNA form, the CDR3 reads TGTTCCAGCAGCCGAGGGACCAGCGGGGGCTACAATGAGCAGTTCTTC.

The rearrangement links TRBV7-2 to TRBJ2-7; weak D call: TRBD2 (5 bases). Germline CDR1 is SGHTA and CDR2 is FQGNSA. This CDR3 comprises 13 residues. Trimming shortened V by 5 bases and J by 6 bases, and 14 bases separated the two germline ends. DNA of the CDR3: TGTGCCAGCAGCCTAACCCGGAGGCTCGAGCAGTACTTC. Translation: CASSLTRRLEQYF.

The chain recombines TRBV6-1 with TRBJ1-5; D uncertain. This CDR3 has 13 residues. V was trimmed by 3 bases and J by 5 bases, leaving 8 bases between them. The germline V gene has CDR1 MNHNS and CDR2 SASEGT. This chain's CDR3 is CASSDHIDQPQHF. The CDR3 region has the DNA TGTGCCAGCAGTGACCACATCGATCAGCCCCAGCATTTT.

This chain joins TRBV7-8 and TRBJ2-1; D may be TRBD1 (6 bases). The CDR3 extends over 12 amino acids. The germline V gene encodes CDR1 SGHVS and CDR2 FQNEAQ. The V end lost 8 bases, the J end lost 7 bases, and 12 bases lay between the germline ends. The CDR3 DNA is TGTGCCAGCGGGCCTAGGGGGAATGAGCAGTTCTTC. It is translated as CASGPRGNEQFF.

The chain couples TRBV13 to TRBJ2-3; D is unclear. CDR3 length: 15 amino acids. With 5 bases removed from V and 2 bases from J, the gap between germline ends came to 14 bases. Germline lookup yields CDR1 PRHDT and CDR2 FYEKMQ (reference sequence). CDR3 DNA: TGTGCCAGCAGCCCAGGTCAGAAACTCACAGATACGCAGTATTTT. Amino acid sequence: CASSPGQKLTDTQYF.